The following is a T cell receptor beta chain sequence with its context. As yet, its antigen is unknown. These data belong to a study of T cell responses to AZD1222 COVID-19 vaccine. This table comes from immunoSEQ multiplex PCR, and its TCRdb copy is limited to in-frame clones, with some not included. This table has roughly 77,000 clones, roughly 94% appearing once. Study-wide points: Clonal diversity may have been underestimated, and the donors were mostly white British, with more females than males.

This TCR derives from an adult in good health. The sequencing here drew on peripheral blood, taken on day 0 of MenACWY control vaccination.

Here the CDR3 reads CASSQDIPSGGSYNEQFF. The CDR3, as DNA: TGTGCCAGCAGCCAAGATATTCCTAGCGGGGGATCCTACAATGAGCAGTTCTTC. The V call is TRBV14, the J call TRBJ2-1, with 10 bases aligning to TRBD2. The trim removed 0 bases at V and 1 base at J, leaving 6 bases unmatched. CDR3 length: 18 residues. Per germline, CDR1 SGHDN and CDR2 FVKESK.